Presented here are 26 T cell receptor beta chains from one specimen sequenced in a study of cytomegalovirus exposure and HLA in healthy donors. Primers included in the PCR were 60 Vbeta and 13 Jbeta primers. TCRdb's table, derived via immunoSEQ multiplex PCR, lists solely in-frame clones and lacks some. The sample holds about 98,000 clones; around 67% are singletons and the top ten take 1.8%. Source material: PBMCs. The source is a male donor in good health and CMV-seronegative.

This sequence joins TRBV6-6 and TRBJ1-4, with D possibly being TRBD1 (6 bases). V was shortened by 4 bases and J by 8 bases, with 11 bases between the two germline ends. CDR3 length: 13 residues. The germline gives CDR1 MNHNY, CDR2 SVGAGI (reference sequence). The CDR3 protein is CASSCDRWEKLFF. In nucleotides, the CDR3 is TGTGCCAGCAGTTGCGACAGGTGGGAAAAACTGTTTTTT.

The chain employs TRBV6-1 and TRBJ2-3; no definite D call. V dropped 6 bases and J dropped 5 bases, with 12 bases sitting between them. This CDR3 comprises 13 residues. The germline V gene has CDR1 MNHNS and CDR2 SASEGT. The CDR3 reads CASSDSRQDTQYF. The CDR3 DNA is TGTGCCAGCAGCGACTCCCGGCAAGATACGCAGTATTTT.

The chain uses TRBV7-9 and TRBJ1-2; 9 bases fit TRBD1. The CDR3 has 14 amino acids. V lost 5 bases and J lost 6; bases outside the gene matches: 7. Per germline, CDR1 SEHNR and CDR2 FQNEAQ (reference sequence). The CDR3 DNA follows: TGTGCCAGCAGCCCGGGACAGGGAATGGATGGCTACACCTTC. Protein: CASSPGQGMDGYTF.

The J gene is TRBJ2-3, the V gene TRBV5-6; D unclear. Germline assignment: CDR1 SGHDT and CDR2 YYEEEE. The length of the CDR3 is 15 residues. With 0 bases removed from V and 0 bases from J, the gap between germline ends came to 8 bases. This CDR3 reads CASSLGLSSTDTQYF. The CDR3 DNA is TGTGCCAGCAGCTTGGGACTCTCTAGCACAGATACGCAGTATTTT.

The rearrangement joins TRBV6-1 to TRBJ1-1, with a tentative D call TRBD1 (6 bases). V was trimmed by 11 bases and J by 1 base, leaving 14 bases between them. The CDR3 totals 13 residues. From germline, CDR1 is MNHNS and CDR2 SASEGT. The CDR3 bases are TGTGCCGGATCCGGGACACGGAACACTGAAGCTTTCTTT. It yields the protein CAGSGTRNTEAFF.

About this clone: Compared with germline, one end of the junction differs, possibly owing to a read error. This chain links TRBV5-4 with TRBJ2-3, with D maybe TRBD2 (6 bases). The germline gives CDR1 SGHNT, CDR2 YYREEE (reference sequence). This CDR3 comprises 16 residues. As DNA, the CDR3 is TGTGCCAGCAGCTCCGGGACTGCCTATAGCACAGATGCGCAGTATTTT. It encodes CASSSGTAYSTDAQYF.

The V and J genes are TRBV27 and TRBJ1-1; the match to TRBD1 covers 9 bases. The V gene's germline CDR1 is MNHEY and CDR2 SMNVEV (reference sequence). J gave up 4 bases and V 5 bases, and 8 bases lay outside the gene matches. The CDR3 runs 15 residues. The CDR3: CASSPRDREGTEAFF. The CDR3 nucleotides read TGTGCCAGCAGTCCACGGGACAGGGAGGGCACTGAAGCTTTCTTT.

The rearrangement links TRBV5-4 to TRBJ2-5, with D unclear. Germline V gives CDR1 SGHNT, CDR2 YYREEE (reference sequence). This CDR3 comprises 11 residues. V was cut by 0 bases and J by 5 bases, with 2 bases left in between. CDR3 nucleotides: TGTGCCAGCAGCTTGGCGGAGACCCAGTACTTC. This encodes CASSLAETQYF. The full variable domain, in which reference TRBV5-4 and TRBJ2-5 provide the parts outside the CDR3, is ETGVTQSPTHLIKTRGQQVTLRCSSQSGHNTVSWYQQALGQGPQFIFQYYREEENGRGNFPPRFSGLQFPNYSSELNVNALELDDSALYLCASSLAETQYFGPGTRLLVL.

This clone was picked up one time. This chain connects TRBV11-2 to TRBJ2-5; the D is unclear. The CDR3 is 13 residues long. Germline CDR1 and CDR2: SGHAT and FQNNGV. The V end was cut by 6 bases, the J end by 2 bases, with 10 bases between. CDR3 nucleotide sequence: TGTGCCAGCAGGCCCGCAGGACAAGAGACCCAGTACTTC. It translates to CASRPAGQETQYF. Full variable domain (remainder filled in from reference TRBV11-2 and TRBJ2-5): EAGVAQSPRYKIIEKRQSVAFWCNPISGHATLYWYQQILGQGPKLLIQFQNNGVVDDSQLPKDRFSAERLKGVDSTLKIQPAKLEDSAVYLCASRPAGQETQYFGPGTRLLVL.

CDR3 sequence (DNA): TGTGCCAGCAGCTTGGGACAGGGGAACTACGAGCAGTACTTC. This codes for CASSLGQGNYEQYF. V usage is TRBV7-2 and J usage is TRBJ2-7; TRBD1 matches 10 bases. The V gene end was trimmed by 3 bases and the J gene end by 3 bases; junction bases not matched to a gene: 2. This CDR3 has 14 amino acids. Germline V gives CDR1 SGHTA, CDR2 FQGNSA.

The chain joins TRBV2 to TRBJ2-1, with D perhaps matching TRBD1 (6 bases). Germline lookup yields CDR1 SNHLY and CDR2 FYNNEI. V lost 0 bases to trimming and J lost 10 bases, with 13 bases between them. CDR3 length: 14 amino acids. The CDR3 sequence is CASSEALLRGEQFF. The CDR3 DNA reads TGTGCCAGCAGTGAAGCGCTTCTTAGGGGGGAGCAGTTCTTC.

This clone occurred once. The CDR3 sequence: CASSRKEQYQETQYF. CDR3 bases: TGTGCCAGCAGCCGAAAGGAACAGTACCAAGAGACCCAGTACTTC. V is TRBV14 and J is TRBJ2-5; no clear D gene. The V gene lost 4 bases and the J gene lost 0 bases, with 12 bases spanning the gap. The CDR3 runs to 15 residues. Per germline, CDR1 SGHDN and CDR2 FVKESK.

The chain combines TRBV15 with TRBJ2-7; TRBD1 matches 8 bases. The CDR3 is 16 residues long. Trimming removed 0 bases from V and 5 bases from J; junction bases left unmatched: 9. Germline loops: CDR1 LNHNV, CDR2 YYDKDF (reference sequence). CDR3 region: CATSRDLGQGADEQYF. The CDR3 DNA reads TGTGCCACCAGCAGAGATTTAGGACAGGGCGCCGACGAGCAGTACTTC.

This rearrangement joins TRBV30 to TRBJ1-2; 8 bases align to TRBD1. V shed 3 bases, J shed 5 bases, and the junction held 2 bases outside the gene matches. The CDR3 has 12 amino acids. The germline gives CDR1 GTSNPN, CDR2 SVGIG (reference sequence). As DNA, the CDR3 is TGTGCCTGGAGGACAGGGGTTTATGGCTACACCTTC. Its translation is CAWRTGVYGYTF.

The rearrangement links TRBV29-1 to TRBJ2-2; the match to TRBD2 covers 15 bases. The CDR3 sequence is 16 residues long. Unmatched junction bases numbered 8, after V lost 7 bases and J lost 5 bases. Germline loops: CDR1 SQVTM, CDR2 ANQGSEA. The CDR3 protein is CSGGLAGGPFTGELFF. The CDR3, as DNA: TGCAGCGGTGGACTAGCGGGAGGGCCTTTTACCGGGGAGCTGTTTTTT.

The CDR3 region is CASSSPGRGYTF. In DNA form, the CDR3 reads TGTGCCAGCAGTTCGCCAGGGCGAGGCTACACCTTC. The chain is built from TRBV27 and TRBJ1-2; maybe TRBD1 (5 bases). The length of the CDR3 is 12 residues. The germline V gene has CDR1 MNHEY and CDR2 SMNVEV (reference sequence). Trimming took off 4 bases at V and 8 bases at J, with 11 bases between the two ends.

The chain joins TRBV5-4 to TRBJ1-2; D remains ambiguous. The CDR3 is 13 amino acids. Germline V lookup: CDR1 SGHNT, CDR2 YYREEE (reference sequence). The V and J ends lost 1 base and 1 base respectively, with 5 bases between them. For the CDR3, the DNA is TGTGCCAGCAGCTTGTCCCATAACTATGGCTACACCTTC. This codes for CASSLSHNYGYTF.

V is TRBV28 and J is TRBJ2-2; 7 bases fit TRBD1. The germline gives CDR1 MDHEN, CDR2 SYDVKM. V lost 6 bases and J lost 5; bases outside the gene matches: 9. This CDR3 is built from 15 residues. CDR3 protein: CASRRQGKVTGELFF. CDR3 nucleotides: TGTGCCAGCAGGCGACAGGGAAAGGTAACCGGGGAGCTGTTTTTT.

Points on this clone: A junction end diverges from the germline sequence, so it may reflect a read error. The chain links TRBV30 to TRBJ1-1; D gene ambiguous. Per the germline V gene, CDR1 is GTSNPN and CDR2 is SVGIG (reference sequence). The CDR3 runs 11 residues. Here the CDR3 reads CAWRDRTAAFF. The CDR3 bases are TGTGCCTGGAGGGACCGGACTGCAGCTTTCTTT.

The chain's CDR3 is CAWGTGASLVSGNTIYF. The CDR3 DNA follows: TGTGCCTGGGGGACAGGAGCGTCCCTTGTTTCTGGAAACACCATATATTTT. The rearrangement uses TRBV30 and TRBJ1-3; TRBD1 matches at 8 bases. The J segment lost 1 base and the V segment lost 5 bases, leaving 13 bases of the junction unmatched. Germline V gene lookup returns CDR1 GTSNPN and CDR2 SVGIG (reference sequence). The CDR3 length is 17 residues.

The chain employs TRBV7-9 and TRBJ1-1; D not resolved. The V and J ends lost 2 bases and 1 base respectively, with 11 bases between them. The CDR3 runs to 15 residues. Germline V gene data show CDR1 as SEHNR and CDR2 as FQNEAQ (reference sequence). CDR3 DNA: TGTGCCAGCAGCTTACTTGAGGGCGCGAACACTGAAGCTTTCTTT. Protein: CASSLLEGANTEAFF.

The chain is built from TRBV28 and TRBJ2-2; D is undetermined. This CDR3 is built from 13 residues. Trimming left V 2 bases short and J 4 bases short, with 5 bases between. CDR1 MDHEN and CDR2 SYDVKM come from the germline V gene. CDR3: CASSLVVTGELFF. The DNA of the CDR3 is TGTGCCAGCAGTTTAGTCGTCACCGGGGAGCTGTTTTTT.

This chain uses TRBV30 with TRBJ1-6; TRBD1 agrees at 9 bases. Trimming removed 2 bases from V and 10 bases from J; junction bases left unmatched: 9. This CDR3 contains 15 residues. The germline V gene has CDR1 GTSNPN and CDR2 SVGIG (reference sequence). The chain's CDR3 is CAWSRTGEGASPLHF. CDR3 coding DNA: TGTGCCTGGAGTCGGACAGGGGAAGGCGCATCACCCCTCCACTTT.

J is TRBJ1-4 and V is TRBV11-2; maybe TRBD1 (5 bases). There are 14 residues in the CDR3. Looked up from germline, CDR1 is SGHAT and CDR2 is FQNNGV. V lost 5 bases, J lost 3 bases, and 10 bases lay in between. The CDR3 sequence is CASSHPTANEKLFF. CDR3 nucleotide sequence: TGTGCCAGCAGCCATCCGACAGCTAATGAAAAACTGTTTTTT.

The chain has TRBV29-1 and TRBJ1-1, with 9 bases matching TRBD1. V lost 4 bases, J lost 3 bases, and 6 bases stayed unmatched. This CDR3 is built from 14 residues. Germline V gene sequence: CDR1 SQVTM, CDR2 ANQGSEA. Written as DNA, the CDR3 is TGCAGCGTTGTGGACAGGGGATTGTACACTGAAGCTTTCTTT. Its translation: CSVVDRGLYTEAFF.

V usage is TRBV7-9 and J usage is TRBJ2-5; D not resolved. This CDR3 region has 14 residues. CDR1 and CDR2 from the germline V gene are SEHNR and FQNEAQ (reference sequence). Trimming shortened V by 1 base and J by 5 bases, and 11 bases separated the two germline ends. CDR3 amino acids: CASSLGSRMETQYF. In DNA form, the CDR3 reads TGTGCCAGCAGCTTAGGGTCCAGAATGGAGACCCAGTACTTC.